The present TCR beta chain was sequenced within a study of Ad26.COV2.S vaccination and SARS-CoV-2 variants. General study results and limits: It was vaccine recipients, not placebo recipients, who had the higher spike-specific TCR breadth.

TCRdb's table, derived via immunoSEQ multiplex PCR, lists solely in-frame clones and lacks some. The sample has roughly 700,000 clones, about 90% seen once. The CDR3 runs 13 residues. V lost 6 bases, J lost 6 bases, and 13 bases lay in between. Germline V CDR1 and CDR2: SGHTA, FQGTGA. A note on this clone: Its antigen is undetermined.

Sample treatment: about 20 received Ad26.COV2.S at low or high dose, single or two shots; 5 received placebo; per-sample allocation not given. Repertoires come from day 63 after the first vaccine or placebo injection. The gene calls are TRBV7-3 and TRBJ2-3; either TRBD1 or TRBD2 may fit D (5 bases each). This sample comprised peripheral blood, obtained in a trial of Ad26.COV2.S vaccine versus placebo. This receptor was obtained from a person aged 18-60 years who received the Ad26.COV2.S COVID-19 vaccine or a placebo. CDR3 bases: TGTGCCAGCAGTTGGGACCTAAGGGATACGCAGTATTTT. This encodes CASSWDLRDTQYF.